The clone carrying this T cell receptor beta chain was seen more than once but under ten times. The target antigen is unknown. This CDR3 is 14 amino acids long. V was cut by 4 bases and J by 4 bases, with 13 bases left in between. The V gene's germline CDR1 is MDHEN and CDR2 SYDVKM. This sample is drawn from a study of beta chain features in type 1 diabetes. Study-level points and caveats: VDJ junctions from patients with type 1 diabetes contained fewer insertions and more deletions. In all four CD4+ subsets, TCRB CDR3 length was significantly, moderately reduced in type 1 diabetes.

The isolated RNA, all of it, was reverse transcribed, so expressed TCRB transcripts were what got sequenced. Clones were read by immunoSEQ multiplex PCR, and TCRdb kept only the in-frame ones, dropping some. Found here are roughly 260,000 clones, roughly 20% of them singletons; the top ten hold about 0.028%. This sequence was found in a woman aged 40 to 55 with type 1 diabetes. The material sequenced was naive CD4+ T cells from blood. The rearrangement joins TRBV28 to TRBJ2-5; a weak D match, TRBD2 (6 bases). CDR3 DNA: TGTGCCAGCAGTTGGCAGGGAGGTACAGAGACCCAGTACTTC. It is translated as CASSWQGGTETQYF. The variable domain in full, with the rest retrieved from reference TRBV28 and TRBJ2-5, is DVKVTQSSRYLVKRTGEKVFLECVQDMDHENMFWYRQDPGLGLRLIYFSYDVKMKEKGDIPEGYSVSREKKERFSLILESASTNQTSMYLCASSWQGGTETQYFGPGTRLLVL.